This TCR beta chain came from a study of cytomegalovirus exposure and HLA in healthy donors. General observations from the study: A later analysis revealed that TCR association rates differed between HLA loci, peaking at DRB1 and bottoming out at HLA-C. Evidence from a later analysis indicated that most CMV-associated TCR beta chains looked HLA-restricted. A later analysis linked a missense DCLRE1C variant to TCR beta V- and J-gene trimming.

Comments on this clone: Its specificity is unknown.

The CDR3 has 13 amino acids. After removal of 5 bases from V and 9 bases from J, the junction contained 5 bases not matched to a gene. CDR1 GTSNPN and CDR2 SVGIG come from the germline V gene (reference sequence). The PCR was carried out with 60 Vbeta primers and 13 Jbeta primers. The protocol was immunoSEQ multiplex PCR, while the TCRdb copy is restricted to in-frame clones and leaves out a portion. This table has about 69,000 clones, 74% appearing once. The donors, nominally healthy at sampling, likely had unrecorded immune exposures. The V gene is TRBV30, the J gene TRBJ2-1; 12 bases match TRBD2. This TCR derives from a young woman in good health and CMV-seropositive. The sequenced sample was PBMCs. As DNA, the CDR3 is TGTGCCTGGGCTAGCGGGGGGGTGTCTGAGCAGTTCTTC. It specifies CAWASGGVSEQFF.